These T cell receptor beta chains were read from a single sample in a study of cytomegalovirus exposure and HLA in healthy donors. Repertoires were generated with immunoSEQ multiplex PCR, while TCRdb's copy carries only in-frame clones and drops some. The sample lists about 140,000 clones; over 75% were seen once. The sequenced sample was PBMCs. These receptors were obtained from a middle-aged man in good health and CMV-seronegative. CDR3s include the opening cysteine and the closing phenylalanine or tryptophan. The D gene is left open where the match is weak. Clone size appears in some rows only: once, few, many, or a class for an expanded clone.

. | . | TRBJ1-2 | TRBV6-1 | TGTGCCAGCAGTGAAGTACACAGGGCGGACTATGGCTACACCTTC | CASSEVHRADYGYTF
few | TRBD1 | TRBJ2-3 | TRBV7-9 | TGTGCCAGCAGCCCCGAGGGACAGCCCACAGATACGCAGTATTTT | CASSPEGQPTDTQYF
. | TRBD2 | TRBJ2-1 | TRBV6-5 | TGTGCTACGGCTAGCGGGGGAACCTACAATGAGCAGTTCTTC | CATASGGTYNEQFF
. | . | TRBJ1-6 | TRBV6-5 | TGTGCCAGCAGAGGGGTGAGCTCCTATAATTCACCCCTCCACTTT | CASRGVSSYNSPLHF
few | TRBD2 | TRBJ2-3 | TRBV4-2 | TGTGCCAGCAGCCAAAAGTCCCTGGGCGGGAGGGCCCCAGATACGCAGTATTTT | CASSQKSLGGRAPDTQYF
. | . | TRBJ1-3 | TRBV6-1 | TGTGCCAGCAGTGAAAATCCGGGGGGAAACACCATATATTTT | CASSENPGGNTIYF
. | TRBD1 | TRBJ1-5 | TRBV25-1 | TGTGCCAGCAGTGACCCCGGGACAGGGGATAGCAATCAGCCCCAGCATTTT | CASSDPGTGDSNQPQHF
once | . | TRBJ2-3 | TRBV7-9 | TGTGCCAGCAGCTTAGTGAGCGGGCCCACAGATACGCAGTATTTT | CASSLVSGPTDTQYF
. | . | TRBJ1-3 | TRBV6-5 | TGTGCCAGCAGCCGCCAGTCTGGAAACACCATATATTTT | CASSRQSGNTIYF
few | . | TRBJ2-7 | TRBV6-5 | TGTGCCAGCAGTTACTCGGGGACAAGCCCCTACGAGCAGTACTTC | CASSYSGTSPYEQYF
. | TRBD1 | TRBJ1-2 | TRBV15 | TGTGCCACCAGCAGAGGGGGGACAGGCCTGAACTATGGCTACACCTTC | CATSRGGTGLNYGYTF
once | TRBD2 | TRBJ2-5 | TRBV6-1 | TGTGCCAGCAGTGGACTAGCGATGACCCAGTACTTC | CASSGLAMTQYF
. | TRBD1 | TRBJ1-2 | TRBV6-1 | TGTGCCAGCAGTCCCGGGACAGGGTCCCATGGCTACACCTTC | CASSPGTGSHGYTF
. | . | TRBJ1-2 | TRBV28 | TGTGCCAGCATAGACAGAGGTAACTATGGCTACACCTTC | CASIDRGNYGYTF
. | . | TRBJ1-1 | TRBV2 | TGTGCCAGCAGCAACGCCGGACTATATGAAGCTTTCTTT | CASSNAGLYEAFF
. | . | TRBJ1-2 | TRBV6-5 | TGTGCCAGCAGTTACGGTGGGGGCAAGGGTGGCTACACCTTC | CASSYGGGKGGYTF
. | TRBD2 | TRBJ2-5 | TRBV4-1 | TGCGCCAGCAGCCATAGACTAGCGGGAGTAGAGACCCAGTACTTC | CASSHRLAGVETQYF
. | TRBD1 | TRBJ1-2 | TRBV5-1 | TGCGCCAGCAGTCTGGGACAGGGCCTAACTAACTATGGCTACACCTTC | CASSLGQGLTNYGYTF
. | TRBD2 | TRBJ2-7 | TRBV5-1 | TGCGCCAGCAGCTTGTCCGGGACTAGCGTCGGCGAGCAGTACTTC | CASSLSGTSVGEQYF
. | TRBD1 | TRBJ2-3 | TRBV7-9 | TGTGCCAGCAGTCCAGGGACAGTTACGCAGTATTTT | CASSPGTVTQYF
. | TRBD2 | TRBJ2-4 | TRBV7-9 | TGTGCCAGCAGCTCCTCACTAGCGGGGGGAGCCAAAAACATTCAGTACTTC | CASSSSLAGGAKNIQYF
. | TRBD2 | TRBJ2-2 | TRBV9 | TGTGCCAGCAGCGCCCTTGGGACTAGGAACACCGGGGAGCTGTTTTTT | CASSALGTRNTGELFF
. | . | TRBJ1-1 | TRBV6-5 | TGTGCCAGCAGTTACTCGGGGGGAATGAACACTGAAGCTTTCTTT | CASSYSGGMNTEAFF
. | . | TRBJ2-1 | TRBV6-5 | TGTGCCAGCAGTCGGTCCTACAATGAGCAGTTCTTC | CASSRSYNEQFF
. | . | TRBJ1-1 | TRBV19 | TGTGCCAGTAGTCGGACCCGAGCGGGTAACACTGAAGCTTTCTTT | CASSRTRAGNTEAFF
. | . | TRBJ1-2 | TRBV6-5 | TGTGCCAGCAGCCGTTTGCGGGGGGGTAACTATGGCTACACCTTC | CASSRLRGGNYGYTF
. | TRBD2 | TRBJ2-2 | TRBV5-1 | TGCGCCAGCAGCCGGGGGGGCAGAGTAAACACCGGGGAGCTGTTTTTT | CASSRGGRVNTGELFF
. | . | TRBJ2-5 | TRBV4-2 | TGTGCCAGCAGCCAAGGGGGCGAAGGTACCGAGGAGACCCAGTACTTC | CASSQGGEGTEETQYF
. | . | TRBJ2-5 | TRBV7-9 | TGTGCCAGCAGCGTTAGACATGGGGAGACCCAGTACTTC | CASSVRHGETQYF
few | . | TRBJ1-5 | TRBV4-1 | TGCGCCAGCAGCCAAGATTGGGGCGGGGGCAGTCGGCCCCAGCATTTT | CASSQDWGGGSRPQHF
. | TRBD1 | TRBJ1-6 | TRBV19 | TGTGCCAGTAGTATAGATATTAACAGGGGCAAGAATAATTCACCCCTCCACTTT | CASSIDINRGKNNSPLHF
once | TRBD1 | TRBJ1-6 | TRBV18 | TGTGCCAGCTCCCCATCGACAGGGGGCAATTCACCCCTCCACTTT | CASSPSTGGNSPLHF
. | . | TRBJ2-5 | TRBV14 | TGTGCCACCTCGGAACTAGCTAAGGAAGAGACCCAGTACTTC | CATSELAKEETQYF
. | TRBD1 | TRBJ2-7 | TRBV9 | TGTGCCAGCAGCGGGACTTCACAGGGGGTAGGTGAGCAGTACTTC | CASSGTSQGVGEQYF
. | TRBD2 | TRBJ2-5 | TRBV9 | TGTGCCAGCAGCAAAGCGGGAGCCCGGGGAGAGACCCAGTACTTC | CASSKAGARGETQYF
. | TRBD2 | TRBJ2-1 | TRBV5-1 | TGCGCCAGCATGAGAACTAGCGGGATTTTCGAGAATGAGCAGTTCTTC | CASMRTSGIFENEQFF
few | . | TRBJ2-3 | TRBV28 | TGTGCCAGCAGTGCACGACTCCCCGGGACGCAGTATTTT | CASSARLPGTQYF
. | TRBD2 | TRBJ2-5 | TRBV5-1 | TGCGCCAGCAGCTTGGCCGGGGGGCAAGAGACCCAGTACTTC | CASSLAGGQETQYF
. | . | TRBJ1-1 | TRBV11-2 | TGTGCCAGCAGCTTAGCAGGTAACACTGAAGCTTTCTTT | CASSLAGNTEAFF
. | . | TRBJ2-1 | TRBV19 | TGTGCCAGTAGTATAGCGGGGGTATATCGAGAGCAGTTCTTC | CASSIAGVYREQFF
. | TRBD1 | TRBJ1-1 | TRBV5-1 | TGCGCCAGCAGACAGGGGGAAATGGCTCCCTCTGAAGCTTTCTTT | CASRQGEMAPSEAFF
. | TRBD1 | TRBJ1-1 | TRBV7-2 | TGTGCCAGCAGCGCACAGGGGGGGGTCACTGAAGCTTTCTTT | CASSAQGGVTEAFF
. | . | TRBJ1-2 | TRBV28 | TGTGCCAGCAGTTTGGGGCGGAATAACTATGGCTACACCTTC | CASSLGRNNYGYTF
. | . | TRBJ1-6 | TRBV6-5 | TGTGCCAGCAGGCAGGGTAAATCACCCCTCCACTTT | CASRQGKSPLHF
. | TRBD1 | TRBJ1-6 | TRBV19 | TGTGCCAGTAGGCCGACAGGGGTGTATAATTCACCCCTCCACTTT | CASRPTGVYNSPLHF
. | . | TRBJ2-7 | TRBV6-1 | TGTGCCAGCAGTGAATGGAAACAGGGACCCTACGAGCAGTACTTC | CASSEWKQGPYEQYF